This T cell receptor (beta chain) was sequenced for a study of OX40 agonist ivuxolimab in advanced cancers. Study summary: A mean age of approximately 64 years, range roughly 23 to 79, was recorded, and approximately 80% were male.

This clone appeared once. TCRdb keeps only in-frame clones here, not all; method: immunoSEQ multiplex PCR. The data contain around 95,000 clones, roughly 89% of them singletons. Sequencing was performed on CD4+ or CD8+ T cells sorted from blood, taken in a trial of the OX40 agonist ivuxolimab. This TCR was recovered from an adult with an advanced solid tumor such as melanoma, head and neck, liver or kidney cancer.

CDR3 sequence reads: CSALTQDRGSGANVLTF. The CDR3 nucleotides read TGCAGCGCTTTAACGCAGGACAGAGGCTCTGGGGCCAACGTCCTGACTTTC. V and J are TRBV29-1 and TRBJ2-6; D might be TRBD1 (6 bases). Trimming took 7 bases from V and 0 from J, leaving 19 bases between them. The CDR3 spans 17 residues. Germline V CDR1 and CDR2: SQVTM, ANQGSEA. Using reference TRBV29-1 and TRBJ2-6 for the parts outside the CDR3, the full variable domain is SAVISQKPSRDICQRGTSLTIQCQVDSQVTMMFWYRQQPGQSLTLIATANQGSEATYESGFVIDKFPISRPNLTFSTLTVSNMSPEDSSIYLCSALTQDRGSGANVLTFGAGSRLTVL.